This TCR beta chain was sequenced during a study of long-term antiretroviral therapy in people with HIV. The study, taken as a whole, reports: All blood samples came from the years 2004 to 2017, possibly under older ART regimens.

Concerning this clone itself: Its antigen is unidentified.

Survey-level resolution applied to immunoSEQ assay v3.0. This table comes from immunoSEQ multiplex PCR, and its TCRdb copy is limited to in-frame clones, with some not included. The sample contains just over 35,000 clones, roughly 94% of which appear only once. The receptor was derived from a woman aged 50 to 65 with HIV. Specimen: unsorted PBMCs, collected 4.1 years after starting antiretroviral therapy.

Here the CDR3 DNA reads TGTGCCAGTAGGAGCGACAGAGGGGGCTATGGCTACACCTTC. Protein sequence: CASRSDRGGYGYTF. The chain links TRBV19 to TRBJ1-2; TRBD1 might be the D (6 bases). The CDR3 totals 14 residues. Germline lookup yields CDR1 LNHDA and CDR2 SQIVND (reference sequence). The V end lost 6 bases, the J end lost 4 bases, and 15 bases lay between the germline ends.